Below, 2 T cell receptor beta chains from the same sample are listed, as sequenced in a study of shared clonotypes between healthy human individuals. Naive CD8 isolation took CD45RO-negative cells positively selected for CCR7 and excluded terminally differentiated effector memory CD45RA+ cells. TCRdb keeps only in-frame clones here, not all; method: immunoSEQ multiplex PCR. The table shows about 2.1 million clones, with 90% to 95% occurring only once. The specimen was naive CD8+ T cells from PBMCs. The receptors here all came from a young man in good health. Some clones in this sample may be carry-over from other donors' samples.

Concerning this clone itself: Other DNA sequences in this sample translate to the same CDR3. This chain joins TRBV10-3 and TRBJ2-1; no clear D. V was trimmed by 3 bases and J by 0 bases, leaving 6 bases between them. Germline V gives CDR1 ENHRY, CDR2 SYGVKD. The CDR3 length is 14 residues. CDR3 region: CAISDWSSYNEQFF. The DNA for the CDR3 is TGTGCCATCAGTGACTGGAGCTCCTACAATGAGCAGTTCTTC.

Regarding this clone: Other nucleotide sequences in the sample specify the same CDR3. The J gene is TRBJ2-1, the V gene TRBV27; the D gene is possibly TRBD2 (7 bases). The CDR3 is 15 amino acids. The V end lost 3 bases, the J end lost 2 bases, and 11 bases lay between the germline ends. In germline, CDR1 is MNHEY, CDR2 SMNVEV (reference sequence). The CDR3 DNA reads TGTGCCAGCAGTTTGGGCGGGGGCCCCTACAATGAGCAGTTCTTC. Translated: CASSLGGGPYNEQFF.